This passage covers 32 T cell receptor beta chains from one sample sequenced in a study of T cell changes during pregnancy in multiple sclerosis. Assay: immunoSEQ multiplex PCR; the TCRdb copy retains only in-frame clones and omits some. This sample has more than 35,000 clones; approximately 90% occur once, and the top ten carry over 0.55%. Sequenced material: CD4+ T cells from peripheral blood mononuclear cells, taken before pregnancy. The receptors here all came from a female donor with multiple sclerosis, enrolled in a pregnancy study.

V usage is TRBV30 and J usage is TRBJ2-3; no reliable D call. Trimming left V 1 base short and J 2 bases short, with 7 bases between. Per the germline V gene, CDR1 is GTSNPN and CDR2 is SVGIG (reference sequence). CDR3 length: 13 amino acids. The CDR3: CAWSGGPTDTQYF. CDR3 bases: TGTGCCTGGAGTGGTGGCCCCACAGATACGCAGTATTTT.

The rearrangement links TRBV5-6 to TRBJ1-2, with TRBD1 matching over 8 bases. The CDR3 has 13 residues. The V gene's germline CDR1 is SGHDT and CDR2 YYEEEE. V lost 4 bases, J lost 8 bases, and 7 bases stayed unmatched. The CDR3 sequence: CASSPRGPRGYTF. CDR3 nucleotide sequence: TGTGCCAGCAGCCCCAGGGGGCCGAGAGGCTACACCTTC.

This clone was seen once. This chain links TRBV11-3 with TRBJ1-1, with D tentatively TRBD1 (6 bases). V lost 2 bases and J lost 5, with 12 bases in between. CDR1 SGHNT and CDR2 YENEEA come from the germline V gene. This CDR3 is 14 amino acids long. As DNA, the CDR3 is TGTGCCAGCAGCTTAAACTCCAGGGGAACTGAAGCTTTCTTT. Translated, it gives CASSLNSRGTEAFF.

The chain uses TRBV2 and TRBJ2-7; possibly TRBD1 for D (5 bases). The CDR3 is made up of 14 amino acids. The V end was cut by 7 bases, the J end by 2 bases, with 15 bases between. CDR1 and CDR2 (germline): SNHLY, FYNNEI. The CDR3 DNA sequence: TGTGCCAGCACCCAACAGGTCAGCCCCTACGAGCAGTACTTC. This codes for CASTQQVSPYEQYF.

The J gene is TRBJ2-5, the V gene TRBV2; D ambiguous. CDR1 and CDR2 (germline): SNHLY, FYNNEI. This CDR3 comprises 15 residues. The V end lost 7 bases, the J end lost 1 base, and 16 bases lay between the germline ends. CDR3 bases: TGTGCCAGCAAAGAGCAGACGACACCCCAAGAGACCCAGTACTTC. Translated, it gives CASKEQTTPQETQYF.

V usage is TRBV5-6 and J usage is TRBJ1-1; unclear D gene. Germline V gene data show CDR1 as SGHDT and CDR2 as YYEEEE. V was pared by 4 bases and J by 5 bases, with 9 bases between. There are 12 residues in the CDR3. For the CDR3, the DNA is TGTGCCAGCAGCCTTTCCCCGACTGAAGCTTTCTTT. Translation gives CASSLSPTEAFF.

The rearrangement links TRBV18 to TRBJ2-1, with D perhaps matching TRBD1 (6 bases). CDR3 size: 16 residues. The V and J ends lost 3 bases and 8 bases respectively, with 20 bases between them. Germline V gene sequence: CDR1 KGHSH, CDR2 LQKENI. The CDR3 DNA sequence: TGTGCCAGCTCACCTTTACAGGGCCGGTTGTGGGATGAGCAGTTCTTC. It codes for CASSPLQGRLWDEQFF.

The V and J genes are TRBV15 and TRBJ2-2; tentatively, D is TRBD2 (5 bases). With 0 bases removed from V and 3 bases from J, the gap between germline ends came to 14 bases. Germline loops: CDR1 LNHNV, CDR2 YYDKDF (reference sequence). The CDR3 is 17 amino acids. In DNA, the CDR3 is TGTGCCACCAGCAGAGAGCGGACCCGGGGAGACACCGGGGAGCTGTTTTTT. Residues: CATSRERTRGDTGELFF.

The chain joins TRBV7-6 to TRBJ1-3; D gene unclear. The V end was cut by 2 bases, the J end by 3 bases, with 17 bases between. The CDR3 sequence is 17 residues long. CDR1 and CDR2 (germline): SGHVS, FNYEAQ. CDR3 loop: CASSLNAGLSFGNTIYF. The CDR3 DNA is TGTGCCAGCAGCTTAAACGCCGGACTTTCCTTTGGAAACACCATATATTTT. Variable domain in full (rest from reference TRBV7-6 and TRBJ1-3): GAGVSQSPRYKVTKRGQDVALRCDPISGHVSLYWYRQALGQGPEFLTYFNYEAQQDKSGLPNDRFSAERPEGSISTLTIQRTEQRDSAMYRCASSLNAGLSFGNTIYFGEGSWLTVV.

The rearrangement links TRBV29-1 to TRBJ1-1; possibly TRBD1 for D (5 bases). Germline V CDR1 and CDR2: SQVTM, ANQGSEA. This CDR3 is built from 15 residues. V was shortened by 5 bases and J by 0 bases, with 16 bases between the two germline ends. The CDR3 DNA is TGCAGCGTTTGTTCTGGGTGGGGCATGAACACTGAAGCTTTCTTT. This codes for CSVCSGWGMNTEAFF.

This chain joins TRBV6-8 and TRBJ2-7; 10 nucleotides line up with TRBD1. Trimming took 6 bases from V and 0 from J; bases not matched to a gene: 5. This CDR3 has 15 residues. Germline CDR1 is MNHGY and CDR2 is SAAAGT. CDR3 sequence (DNA): TGTGCCAGCAGGCGACAGGGGGCAAGCTCCTACGAGCAGTACTTC. It specifies CASRRQGASSYEQYF.

V is TRBV7-9 and J is TRBJ2-1; D not certain. In germline, CDR1 is SEHNR, CDR2 FQNEAQ (reference sequence). V was pared by 4 bases and J by 0 bases, with 7 bases between. The CDR3 contains 14 residues. The CDR3 sequence is CASSSLFSYNEQFF. Written as DNA, the CDR3 is TGTGCCAGCAGCTCACTCTTCTCCTACAATGAGCAGTTCTTC.

Written as DNA, the CDR3 is TGTGCCAGCAGTTTAAACAGGGCAGGAAACACCATATATTTT. Protein product: CASSLNRAGNTIYF. The chain joins TRBV28 to TRBJ1-3; TRBD1 might be the D (6 bases). This CDR3 has 14 residues. CDR1 is MDHEN, CDR2 SYDVKM, per germline. Trimming removed 2 bases from V and 4 bases from J, with 9 bases in between.

The sample holds a few counts of this clone. This CDR3 is also generated by other DNA sequences in the sample. The chain employs TRBV6-6 and TRBJ1-3; 7 bases are shared with TRBD1. CDR3 length: 13 amino acids. Germline loops: CDR1 MNHNY, CDR2 SVGAGI (reference sequence). V was clipped by 6 bases and J by 1 base; unmatched bases: 0. CDR3 loop: CASRQGSGNTIYF. The CDR3 nucleotides are TGTGCCAGCAGACAGGGGTCTGGAAACACCATATATTTT.

This chain joins TRBV5-1 and TRBJ2-7, with D perhaps matching TRBD2 (6 bases). Trimming took 1 base from V and 2 from J, leaving 10 bases between them. The CDR3 totals 14 residues. Per the germline V gene, CDR1 is SGHRS and CDR2 is YFSETQ. The CDR3 coding sequence is TGCGCCAGCAGCTTGCGGGCGGGGACCTACGAGCAGTACTTC. Translated: CASSLRAGTYEQYF.

Written as DNA, the CDR3 is TGTGCCAGCAGCCAAGAAAGGGCGGGGGAGAACACAGATACGCAGTATTTT. This gives the protein CASSQERAGENTDTQYF. J is TRBJ2-3 and V is TRBV4-2, with TRBD2 matching 7 bases. Germline V gene lookup returns CDR1 LGHNA and CDR2 YNFKEQ. With 0 bases clipped from V and 2 bases from J, the junction kept 8 bases outside the gene matches. The CDR3 is 17 amino acids.

This chain joins TRBV27 and TRBJ2-7, with a possible D match to TRBD2 (5 bases). The CDR3 sequence is 14 residues long. The ends were cut back, 5 bases at V and 5 bases at J, with 16 bases in the middle. Germline CDR1 reads MNHEY; CDR2 reads SMNVEV (reference sequence). The CDR3 sequence is CASSRSAGGNEQYF. The CDR3, as DNA: TGTGCCAGCAGTAGAAGCGCAGGAGGCAACGAGCAGTACTTC.

DNA for the CDR3: TGTGCCAGCAGTTTTCGGGAAAATAGCAATCAGCCCCAGCATTTT. As protein: CASSFRENSNQPQHF. This chain joins TRBV28 and TRBJ1-5, with D hard to call. V was clipped by 3 bases and J by 0 bases, with 9 bases between them. This CDR3 is built from 15 residues. From germline, CDR1 is MDHEN and CDR2 SYDVKM.

This chain links TRBV4-1 with TRBJ1-2; TRBD1 agrees at 9 bases. With V trimmed by 2 bases and J by 4 bases, 5 bases remained unmatched. The CDR3 consists of 15 residues. The germline V gene encodes CDR1 MGHRA and CDR2 YSYEKL. The chain's CDR3 is CASSQPLDRGYGYTF. The CDR3 DNA reads TGCGCCAGCAGCCAACCGTTGGACAGGGGCTATGGCTACACCTTC.

The chain joins TRBV5-1 to TRBJ1-4; TRBD1 matches at 9 bases. Germline trimming cut 4 bases from V and 4 bases from J; bases unmatched to any gene: 2. Per germline, CDR1 SGHRS and CDR2 YFSETQ. The CDR3 is 14 amino acids. The CDR3 spells CASSLGQGNEKLFF. In DNA, the CDR3 is TGCGCCAGCAGCCTGGGACAGGGTAATGAAAAACTGTTTTTT.

V usage is TRBV18 and J usage is TRBJ2-7, with TRBD1 identical over 8 bases. Germline assignment: CDR1 KGHSH and CDR2 LQKENI. With 5 bases clipped from V and 5 bases from J, the junction kept 5 bases outside the gene matches. The CDR3 consists of 13 residues. The chain's CDR3 is CASSGQGAHEQYF. The CDR3 coding sequence is TGTGCCAGCTCAGGACAGGGAGCCCACGAGCAGTACTTC.

This clone was found once. The chain recombines TRBV7-2 with TRBJ2-1; 8 positions match TRBD1. The J segment lost 6 bases and the V segment lost 5 bases, leaving 12 bases of the junction unmatched. The CDR3 spans 16 residues. Germline V gene sequence: CDR1 SGHTA, CDR2 FQGNSA. The CDR3 DNA is TGTGCCAGCAGCCCCGACCGGACAGGGCTAAGCAATGAGCAGTTCTTC. Amino acid sequence: CASSPDRTGLSNEQFF.

The rearrangement links TRBV2 to TRBJ1-4, with D possibly TRBD1 on 6 matching bases. CDR3 length: 18 residues. The V and J ends lost 6 bases and 4 bases respectively, with 24 bases between them. Per germline, CDR1 SNHLY and CDR2 FYNNEI. DNA of the CDR3: TGTGCCAGCAGGGCAGGGGCCGCTCTTCTCATCCTTAATGAAAAACTGTTTTTT. It encodes CASRAGAALLILNEKLFF. Using reference TRBV2 and TRBJ1-4 for the parts outside the CDR3, the full variable domain is EPEVTQTPSHQVTQMGQEVILRCVPISNHLYFYWYRQILGQKVEFLVSFYNNEISEKSEIFDDQFSVERPDGSNFTLKIRSTKLEDSAMYFCASRAGAALLILNEKLFFGSGTQLSVL.

The chain links TRBV5-4 to TRBJ2-2, with 7 bases that match TRBD2. The CDR3 runs 16 residues. Germline-derived CDR1 and CDR2 are SGHNT and YYREEE (reference sequence). V was pared by 4 bases and J by 0 bases, with 6 bases of the junction left unmatched. The CDR3 is CASSLGGDSNTGELFF. The CDR3 bases are TGTGCCAGCAGCCTGGGGGGGGACTCGAACACCGGGGAGCTGTTTTTT.

In nucleotides, the CDR3 is TGTGCCAGCAGCCTCCGTCCCAATGAGCAGTTCTTC. It translates to CASSLRPNEQFF. The genes are TRBV5-5 and TRBJ2-1; D is ambiguous. Germline V gene data show CDR1 as SGHKS and CDR2 as YYEKEE (reference sequence). The CDR3 loop spans 12 amino acids. V lost 4 bases, J lost 6 bases, and 8 bases lay in between.

This clone was recorded a few times. V is TRBV19 and J is TRBJ1-3; D might be TRBD1 (5 bases). This CDR3 spans 16 amino acids. Germline V gene lookup returns CDR1 LNHDA and CDR2 SQIVND (reference sequence). V was clipped by 2 bases and J by 2 bases, with 13 bases between them. The CDR3 here is CASSILGAHAGNTIYF. The CDR3 DNA reads TGTGCCAGTAGTATATTAGGGGCCCACGCTGGAAACACCATATATTTT.

The chain recombines TRBV5-3 with TRBJ2-3; 8 bases are shared with TRBD2. TRBV5-3 is an open reading frame whose function is uncertain. J was trimmed by 0 bases and V by 4 bases; bases with no gene match: 13. The CDR3 runs 18 residues. CDR3: CARSPRAGGPLSTDTQYF. Written as DNA, the CDR3 is TGTGCCAGAAGCCCCCGGGCGGGGGGCCCCCTTAGCACAGATACGCAGTATTTT.

The CDR3 DNA reads as TGCGCCAGCTTCGTGACAGGGAATTCCTACAATGAGCAGTTCTTC. This encodes CASFVTGNSYNEQFF. The chain recombines TRBV5-1 with TRBJ2-1; 7 bases align to TRBD1. The CDR3 extends over 15 amino acids. V was pared by 7 bases and J by 1 base, with 8 bases of the junction left unmatched. In germline, CDR1 is SGHRS, CDR2 YFSETQ.

The chain has TRBV5-4 and TRBJ1-2, with D unresolved. Germline lookup yields CDR1 SGHNT and CDR2 YYREEE (reference sequence). The CDR3 contains 15 residues. With 4 bases removed from V and 2 bases from J, the gap between germline ends came to 15 bases. The CDR3 reads CASSLTSSLNYGYTF. The CDR3 region has the DNA TGTGCCAGCAGCCTGACAAGCTCATTAAACTATGGCTACACCTTC.

The chain's CDR3 is CASITGGGEDTEAFF. In nucleotides, the CDR3 is TGTGCCAGCATAACTGGGGGTGGGGAGGACACTGAAGCTTTCTTT. J is TRBJ1-1 and V is TRBV28; possibly TRBD1 for D (5 bases). The ends were cut back, 7 bases at V and 3 bases at J, with 18 bases in the middle. The CDR3 has 15 residues. Germline CDR1 is MDHEN and CDR2 is SYDVKM.

This chain joins TRBV11-1 and TRBJ2-5, with 7 bases lining up with TRBD1. This CDR3 is 15 amino acids long. The germline V gene encodes CDR1 SGHAT and CDR2 FQDESV (reference sequence). Trimming took 8 bases from V and 4 from J; bases not matched to a gene: 13. CDR3 bases: TGTGCCAGCTCCTCGTGGACAGGTGGGGGAGAGACCCAGTACTTC. Residues: CASSSWTGGGETQYF. The variable domain in full, completed from reference TRBV11-1 and TRBJ2-5, reads EAEVAQSPRYKITEKSQAVAFWCDPISGHATLYWYRQILGQGPELLVQFQDESVVDDSQLPKDRFSAERLKGVDSTLKIQPAELGDSAMYLCASSSWTGGGETQYFGPGTRLLVL.

The chain couples TRBV5-1 to TRBJ2-3; TRBD1 might be the D (7 bases). The CDR3 consists of 16 residues. Trimming removed 0 bases at V and 2 bases at J, with 13 bases between. CDR1 SGHRS and CDR2 YFSETQ come from the germline V gene. CDR3 loop: CASSLDPRGVTDTQYF. CDR3 sequence (DNA): TGCGCCAGCAGCTTGGACCCCAGGGGGGTCACAGATACGCAGTATTTT.